The 5 T cell receptor beta chains presented below share a single source sample, sequenced in a study of blood T cell repertoires in COVID-19. Here immunoSEQ multiplex PCR was the method, and the copy in TCRdb shows in-frame clones only, minus some. The table records 300,000 or so clones, about 87% of them present only once. The material sequenced was peripheral blood. The receptor source for this set is a woman aged 40 to 50 with acute or convalescent COVID-19.

V and J are TRBV4-1 and TRBJ1-3; 8 bases are a match to TRBD1. The CDR3 covers 21 residues. Per the germline V gene, CDR1 is MGHRA and CDR2 is YSYEKL. The junction had 16 bases not matched to a gene; V was cut back by 0 bases and J by 0 bases. The CDR3: CASSQDERVGRDRRSGNTIYF. CDR3 bases: TGCGCCAGCAGCCAAGATGAGCGGGTCGGACGGGACAGGCGCTCTGGAAACACCATATATTTT.

The rearrangement uses TRBV5-1 and TRBJ1-2; D remains unclear. The germline V and J ends were trimmed by 3 bases and 8 bases, with 23 bases remaining between them. Germline CDR1 is SGHRS and CDR2 is YFSETQ. CDR3 length equals 16 residues. CDR3 coding DNA: TGCGCCAGCAGCTCCACCTCGGACCCTGCCGGGAGAGGCTACACCTTC. Its protein product is CASSSTSDPAGRGYTF.

V usage is TRBV13 and J usage is TRBJ1-1; 10 bases line up with TRBD1. This CDR3 is built from 14 residues. Germline loops: CDR1 PRHDT, CDR2 FYEKMQ (reference sequence). The V and J ends lost 7 bases and 7 bases, in that order; junction bases with no gene match: 9. CDR3 residues: CASNKRGQGSEAFF. CDR3 coding DNA: TGTGCCAGCAACAAAAGGGGACAGGGGAGTGAAGCTTTCTTT. The full variable domain, completed using reference TRBV13 and TRBJ1-1, is AAGVIQSPRHLIKEKRETATLKCYPIPRHDTVYWYQQGPGQDPQFLISFYEKMQSDKGSIPDRFSAQQFSDYHSELNMSSLELGDSALYFCASNKRGQGSEAFFGQGTRLTVV.

V is TRBV2 and J is TRBJ2-3; 7 bases map to TRBD2. This CDR3 is built from 15 residues. V dropped 6 bases and J dropped 2; count of bases not matched to a gene: 8. Germline loops: CDR1 SNHLY, CDR2 FYNNEI. Here the CDR3 DNA reads TGTGCCAGCAGGCCGTCTAGCGGAATCACAGATACGCAGTATTTT. This translates into CASRPSSGITDTQYF.

The V and J genes are TRBV11-2 and TRBJ1-4, with 7 bases identical to TRBD1. The V gene end was trimmed by 1 base and the J gene end by 6 bases; junction bases not matched to a gene: 8. The CDR3 sequence is 16 residues long. Germline V gene data show CDR1 as SGHAT and CDR2 as FQNNGV. The CDR3 sequence: CASSLAFRGRHEKLFF. The CDR3 DNA reads TGTGCCAGCAGCTTAGCTTTCAGGGGGAGGCATGAAAAACTGTTTTTT.